Listed below are T cell receptor beta chains from one sample, sequenced in a study of blood T cell repertoires in COVID-19. The assay was immunoSEQ multiplex PCR, and TCRdb's table has in-frame clones only and misses some. The sample consists of 84,000 or so clones, under 85% of them appearing once. Sequenced: peripheral blood. These receptors all stem from a woman aged 80 or over with acute or convalescent COVID-19. The CDR3 runs from the conserved cysteine through the conserved F or W. D genes are given only for firm matches. For some rows the clone size is stated as once, few or many, or as a class when expanded; others skip it.

V: TRBV7-8
D: NA
J: TRBJ2-7
size: NA
DNA: TGTGCCAGCAGCTCCCCCGCCGTGGGGAGGGAGCAGTACTTC
CDR3: CASSSPAVGREQYF

V: TRBV19
D: NA
J: TRBJ1-4
size: NA
DNA: TGTGCCAGTAGTGAGGGTCCGGCAACTAATGAAAAACTGTTTTTT
CDR3: CASSEGPATNEKLFF

V: TRBV18
D: TRBD2
J: TRBJ2-1
size: NA
DNA: TGTGCCAGCTCACCGTCTCTAGCGGGTGGTTACAATGAGCAGTTCTTC
CDR3: CASSPSLAGGYNEQFF

V: TRBV18
D: NA
J: TRBJ2-7
size: once
DNA: TGTGCCAGCTCACCACGGCAGGACTACGAGCAGTACTTC
CDR3: CASSPRQDYEQYF

V: TRBV18
D: TRBD1
J: TRBJ2-7
size: NA
DNA: TGTGCCAGCTCACCGCTCGGGACAGGGGGCCCAGTCGAGCAGTACTTC
CDR3: CASSPLGTGGPVEQYF

V: TRBV3-1/TRBV3-2
D: TRBD1
J: TRBJ1-3
size: NA
DNA: TGTGCCAGCAGCCCCCAGTTGACAGGGGACTCATCTGGAAACACCATATATTTT
CDR3: CASSPQLTGDSSGNTIYF

V: TRBV5-1
D: NA
J: TRBJ2-2
size: NA
DNA: TGCGCCAGCAGCTTGGTTACTAGGAGCACCGGGGAGCTGTTTTTT
CDR3: CASSLVTRSTGELFF

V: TRBV7-8
D: NA
J: TRBJ2-7
size: NA
DNA: TGTGCCAGCAGCCCCGCCGGAGCAGCATCCTACGAGCAGTACTTC
CDR3: CASSPAGAASYEQYF

V: TRBV6-5
D: NA
J: TRBJ1-2
size: NA
DNA: TGTGCCAGCAGTTACTCAGGGGGTGAAACCTATGGCTACACCTTC
CDR3: CASSYSGGETYGYTF

V: TRBV19
D: NA
J: TRBJ2-7
size: NA
DNA: TGTGCCAGTAGTATAGATCCGGGGTTTGCGGGAACCTACGAGCAGTACTTC
CDR3: CASSIDPGFAGTYEQYF

V: TRBV5-1
D: TRBD2
J: TRBJ2-3
size: NA
DNA: TGCGCCAGCAGCTTGGGAGCCCTGAGAGCGGGAGAAGGGGATACGCAGTATTTT
CDR3: CASSLGALRAGEGDTQYF

V: TRBV29-1
D: NA
J: TRBJ1-2
size: NA
DNA: TGCAGCGTGACCGACAGGTTCTATGGCTACACCTTC
CDR3: CSVTDRFYGYTF

V: TRBV3-1/TRBV3-2
D: TRBD2
J: TRBJ2-1
size: once
DNA: TGTGCCAGCAGCCAAGGGAGAGGCGGGAGAAAGTTCTTC
CDR3: CASSQGRGGRKFF

V: TRBV7-9
D: TRBD2
J: TRBJ2-7
size: NA
DNA: TGTGCCAGCAGCTCGTATGTGACTAGCGGGAGGTCCTACGAGCAGTACTTC
CDR3: CASSSYVTSGRSYEQYF

V: TRBV18
D: TRBD1
J: TRBJ1-2
size: NA
DNA: TGTGCCAGCTCCTTCGACAGGGGGCATAGTGGCTACACCTTC
CDR3: CASSFDRGHSGYTF

V: TRBV5-6
D: NA
J: TRBJ2-1
size: NA
DNA: TGTGCCAGCAGTTCCATCATGTACAATGAGCAGTTCTTC
CDR3: CASSSIMYNEQFF

V: TRBV5-5
D: TRBD1
J: TRBJ2-3
size: few
DNA: TGTGCCAGCAGCTCACAGGGGGCCGGGGCAGATACGCAGTATTTT
CDR3: CASSSQGAGADTQYF

V: TRBV7-9
D: NA
J: TRBJ2-7
size: few
DNA: TGTGCCAGCAGCTTGATAGCGGAGCCCTACGAGCAGTACTTC
CDR3: CASSLIAEPYEQYF

V: TRBV6-2/TRBV6-3
D: TRBD2
J: TRBJ2-7
size: few
DNA: TGTGCCAGCAGTTCCCACCGGACTAGCGAAAGGATCGTGTCCGAGCAGTACTTC
CDR3: CASSSHRTSERIVSEQYF

V: TRBV4-2
D: NA
J: TRBJ1-1
size: once
DNA: TGTGCCAGCAGCCAACCCAGACGGGGGAACACTGAAGCTTTCTTT
CDR3: CASSQPRRGNTEAFF

V: TRBV7-2
D: NA
J: TRBJ2-7
size: NA
DNA: TGTGCCAGCAGCTTAGATTTCGCCTTAGGGAGCGAGCAGTACTTC
CDR3: CASSLDFALGSEQYF

V: TRBV11-2
D: NA
J: TRBJ1-1
size: NA
DNA: TGTGCCAGCAGCTTAGGTCAGCAGGGCATTGAAGCTTTCTTT
CDR3: CASSLGQQGIEAFF

V: TRBV10-1
D: TRBD2
J: TRBJ2-5
size: once
DNA: TGCGCCACCTCTCGGAGCGGGAGATATGAGACCCAGTACTTC
CDR3: CATSRSGRYETQYF

V: TRBV18
D: NA
J: TRBJ2-7
size: NA
DNA: TGTGCCAGCTCAAAAAACAGGGATATCTACGAGCAGTACTTC
CDR3: CASSKNRDIYEQYF

V: TRBV7-2
D: NA
J: TRBJ1-1
size: NA
DNA: TGTGCCAGCAGCTTATCCGTTCTCGGTGAAGCTTTCTTT
CDR3: CASSLSVLGEAFF

V: TRBV5-1
D: TRBD1
J: TRBJ2-3
size: NA
DNA: TGCGCCAGCAGCTTGCTAACAGGGGGGCCAGATACGCAGTATTTT
CDR3: CASSLLTGGPDTQYF